This T cell receptor beta chain was profiled in a study of shared clonotypes between healthy human individuals. The CDR3 is 15 amino acids. V lost 3 bases and J lost 0, with 11 bases in between. The germline gives CDR1 LNHDA, CDR2 SQIVND (reference sequence). For sorted subsets, about 200 ng DNA per replicate equaled approximately 32,000 T cell genomes. The assay was immunoSEQ multiplex PCR, and TCRdb's table has in-frame clones only and misses some. The sample includes about 2.5 million clones, around 90% seen only once; the top ten take approximately 0.39%. The TCR originated in a man aged 18 to 30 in good health. Some clones in this sample may be carry-over from other donors' samples. This sequence joins TRBV19 and TRBJ1-1; no definite D call. The sequenced sample was naive CD4+ T cells from PBMCs. Subset in this sample: CD45RA+ positively selected. The CDR3 sequence: CASSISRLMNTEAFF. DNA for the CDR3: TGTGCCAGTAGTATCAGTAGATTGATGAACACTGAAGCTTTCTTT.